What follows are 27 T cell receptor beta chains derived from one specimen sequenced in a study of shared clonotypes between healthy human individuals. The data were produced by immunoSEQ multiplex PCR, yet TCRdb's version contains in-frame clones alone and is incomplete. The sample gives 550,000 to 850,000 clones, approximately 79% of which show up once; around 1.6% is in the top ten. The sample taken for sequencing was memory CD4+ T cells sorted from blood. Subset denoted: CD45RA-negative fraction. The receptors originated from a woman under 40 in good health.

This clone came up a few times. CDR3: CASSSQAGTNTGELFF. For the CDR3, the DNA is TGTGCCAGCAGCTCCCAAGCGGGGACGAACACCGGGGAGCTGTTTTTT. The rearrangement joins TRBV7-2 to TRBJ2-2, with 7 bases that match TRBD2. Unmatched junction bases numbered 5, after V lost 4 bases and J lost 0 bases. The germline gives CDR1 SGHTA, CDR2 FQGNSA. The CDR3 totals 16 residues.

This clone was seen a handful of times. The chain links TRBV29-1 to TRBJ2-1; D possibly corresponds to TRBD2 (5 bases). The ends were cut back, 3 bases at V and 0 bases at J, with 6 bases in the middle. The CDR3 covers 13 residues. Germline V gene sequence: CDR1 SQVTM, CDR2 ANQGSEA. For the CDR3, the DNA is TGCAGCGTTGATACTAGCTCCTACAATGAGCAGTTCTTC. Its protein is CSVDTSSYNEQFF.

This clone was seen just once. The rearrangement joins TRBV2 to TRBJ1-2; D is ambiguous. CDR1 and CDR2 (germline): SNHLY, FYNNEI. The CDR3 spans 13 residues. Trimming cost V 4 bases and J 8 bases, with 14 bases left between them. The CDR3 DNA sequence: TGTGCCAGCAGTGTTGGGCCCGAAGGGGGCTACACCTTC. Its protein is CASSVGPEGGYTF.

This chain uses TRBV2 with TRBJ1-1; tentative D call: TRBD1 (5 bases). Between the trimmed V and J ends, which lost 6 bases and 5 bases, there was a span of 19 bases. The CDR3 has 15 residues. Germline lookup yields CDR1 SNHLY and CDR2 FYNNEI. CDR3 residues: CASRRDGQAGTEAFF. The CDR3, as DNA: TGTGCCAGCAGGAGGGACGGACAAGCTGGGACTGAAGCTTTCTTT.

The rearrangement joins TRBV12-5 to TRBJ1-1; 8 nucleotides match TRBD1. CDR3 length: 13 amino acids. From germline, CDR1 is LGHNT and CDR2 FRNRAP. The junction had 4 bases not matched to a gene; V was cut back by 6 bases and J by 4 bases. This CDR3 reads CASGDRGGTEAFF. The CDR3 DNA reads TGTGCTAGTGGCGACAGGGGAGGCACTGAAGCTTTCTTT.

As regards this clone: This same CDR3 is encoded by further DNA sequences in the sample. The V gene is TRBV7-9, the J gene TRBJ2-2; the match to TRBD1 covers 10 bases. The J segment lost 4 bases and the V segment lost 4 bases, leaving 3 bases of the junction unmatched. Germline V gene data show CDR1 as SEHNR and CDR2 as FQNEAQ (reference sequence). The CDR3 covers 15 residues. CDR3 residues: CASSSRDRGTGELFF. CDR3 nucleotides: TGTGCCAGCAGCTCCCGGGACAGGGGCACCGGGGAGCTGTTTTTT.

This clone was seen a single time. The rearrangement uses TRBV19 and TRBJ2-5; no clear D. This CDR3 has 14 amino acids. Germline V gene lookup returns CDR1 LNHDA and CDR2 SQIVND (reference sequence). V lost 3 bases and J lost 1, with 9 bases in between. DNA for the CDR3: TGTGCCAGTAGTATCCGAGAAAGCCAAGAGACCCAGTACTTC. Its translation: CASSIRESQETQYF.

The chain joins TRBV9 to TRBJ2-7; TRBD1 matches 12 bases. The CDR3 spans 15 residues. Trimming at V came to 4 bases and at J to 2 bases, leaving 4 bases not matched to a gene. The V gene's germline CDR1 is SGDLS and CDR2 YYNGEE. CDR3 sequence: CASSTGTGGPYEQYF. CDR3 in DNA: TGTGCCAGCAGCACCGGGACAGGGGGCCCCTACGAGCAGTACTTC.

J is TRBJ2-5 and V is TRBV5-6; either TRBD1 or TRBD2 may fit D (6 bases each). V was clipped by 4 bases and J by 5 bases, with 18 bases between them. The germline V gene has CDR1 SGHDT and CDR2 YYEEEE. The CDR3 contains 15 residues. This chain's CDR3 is CASSAASLGGETQYF. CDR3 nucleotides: TGTGCCAGCAGCGCGGCTAGCCTAGGGGGGGAGACCCAGTACTTC.

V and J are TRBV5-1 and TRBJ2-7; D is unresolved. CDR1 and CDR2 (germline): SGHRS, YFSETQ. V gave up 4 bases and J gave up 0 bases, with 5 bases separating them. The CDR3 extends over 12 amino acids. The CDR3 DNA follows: TGCGCCAGCAGCCCCAGCTCCTACGAGCAGTACTTC. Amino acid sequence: CASSPSSYEQYF.

CDR3: CASTRGGTEAFF. CDR3 in DNA: TGTGCCTCCACCAGGGGGGGCACTGAAGCTTTCTTT. The chain joins TRBV30 to TRBJ1-1, with 7 nucleotides matching TRBD1. The junction had 6 bases not matched to a gene; V was cut back by 7 bases and J by 4 bases. The CDR3 is made up of 12 amino acids. Germline CDR1 GTSNPN, CDR2 SVGIG (reference sequence).

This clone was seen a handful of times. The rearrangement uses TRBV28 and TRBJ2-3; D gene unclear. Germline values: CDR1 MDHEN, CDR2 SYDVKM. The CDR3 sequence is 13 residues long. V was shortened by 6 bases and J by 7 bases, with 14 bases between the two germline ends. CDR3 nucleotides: TGTGCCAGCAGCATCCTGCCTGTGAATACGCAGTATTTT. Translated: CASSILPVNTQYF.

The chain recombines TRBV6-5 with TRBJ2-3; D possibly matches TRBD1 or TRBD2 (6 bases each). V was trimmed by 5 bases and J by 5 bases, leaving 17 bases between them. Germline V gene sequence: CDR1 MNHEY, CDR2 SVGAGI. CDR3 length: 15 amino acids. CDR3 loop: CASSRGDGSRDTQYF. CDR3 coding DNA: TGTGCCAGCAGTAGGGGGGACGGATCACGAGATACGCAGTATTTT.

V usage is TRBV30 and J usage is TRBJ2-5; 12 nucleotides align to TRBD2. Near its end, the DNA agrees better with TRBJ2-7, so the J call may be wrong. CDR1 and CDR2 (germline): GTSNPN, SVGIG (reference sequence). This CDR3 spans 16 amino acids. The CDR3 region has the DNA TGTGCCTGGAGTGGACTAGCGGGAGAAAAGACCTACGAGCAGTACTTC. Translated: CAWSGLAGEKTYEQYF.

CDR3 in amino acids: CASSPDRGPYEQYF. CDR3 coding DNA: TGTGCCAGCTCACCTGACAGGGGACCCTACGAGCAGTACTTC. The chain has TRBV18 and TRBJ2-7; 8 bases are a match to TRBD1. Germline trimming cut 3 bases from V and 2 bases from J; bases unmatched to any gene: 3. The CDR3 has 14 residues. The V gene's germline CDR1 is KGHSH and CDR2 LQKENI.

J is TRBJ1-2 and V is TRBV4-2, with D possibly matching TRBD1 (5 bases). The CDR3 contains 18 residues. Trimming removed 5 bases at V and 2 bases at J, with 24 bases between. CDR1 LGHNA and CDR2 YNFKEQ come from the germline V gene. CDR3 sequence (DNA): TGTGCCAGCAGCGGCCGTGGGGGGTTTGGCAGCACCAACTATGGCTACACCTTC. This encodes CASSGRGGFGSTNYGYTF.

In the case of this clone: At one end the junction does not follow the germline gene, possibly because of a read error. The CDR3: CASSSGLAGDRRF. In DNA form, the CDR3 reads TGTGCCAGCAGTTCGGGACTAGCGGGAGATAGGCGCTTC. The rearrangement links TRBV28 to TRBJ2-7, with 14 bases lining up with TRBD2. This CDR3 spans 13 amino acids. CDR1 is MDHEN, CDR2 SYDVKM, per germline.

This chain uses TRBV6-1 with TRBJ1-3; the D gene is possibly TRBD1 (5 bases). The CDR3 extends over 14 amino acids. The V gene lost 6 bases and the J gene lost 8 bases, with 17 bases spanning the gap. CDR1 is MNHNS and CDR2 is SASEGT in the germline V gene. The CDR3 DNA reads TGTGCCAGCAGGGCCGGCAGGGACGGTGACACCATATATTTT. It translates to CASRAGRDGDTIYF.

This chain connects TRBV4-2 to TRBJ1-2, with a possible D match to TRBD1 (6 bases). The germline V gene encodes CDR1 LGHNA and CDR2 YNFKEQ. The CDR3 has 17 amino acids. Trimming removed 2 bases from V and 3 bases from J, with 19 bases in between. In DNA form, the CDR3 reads TGTGCCAGCAGCCAAACCCTTGAGACAGGCTTAGACTATGGCTACACCTTC. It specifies CASSQTLETGLDYGYTF.

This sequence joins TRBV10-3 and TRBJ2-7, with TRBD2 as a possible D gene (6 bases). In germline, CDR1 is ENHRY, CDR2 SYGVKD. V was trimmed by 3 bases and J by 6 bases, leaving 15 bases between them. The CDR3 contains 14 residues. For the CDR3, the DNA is TGTGCCATCAGTGATTCGGGGGTCTCTGCCGAGCAGTACTTC. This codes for CAISDSGVSAEQYF.

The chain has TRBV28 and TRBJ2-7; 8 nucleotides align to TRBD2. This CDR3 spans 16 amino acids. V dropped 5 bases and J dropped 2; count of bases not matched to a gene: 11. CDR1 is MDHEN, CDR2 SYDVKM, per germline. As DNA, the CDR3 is TGTGCCAGCAGTCCAACCTCCGGGACTAGAACCTACGAGCAGTACTTC. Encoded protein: CASSPTSGTRTYEQYF.

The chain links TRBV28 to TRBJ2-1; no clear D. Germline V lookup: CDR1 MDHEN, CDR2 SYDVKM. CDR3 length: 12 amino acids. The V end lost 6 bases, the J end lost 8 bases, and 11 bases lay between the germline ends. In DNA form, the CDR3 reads TGTGCCAGCAGCGACACGCCATATGAGCAGTTCTTC. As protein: CASSDTPYEQFF.

CDR3 bases: TGTGCCAGCCAGCTCAGGGGGGCCAACGTCCTGACTTTC. Translated: CASQLRGANVLTF. This chain connects TRBV6-5 to TRBJ2-6; D remains unclear. V lost 8 bases and J 4 bases, leaving 9 bases between the germline ends. The CDR3 contains 13 residues. CDR1 and CDR2 (germline): MNHEY, SVGAGI.

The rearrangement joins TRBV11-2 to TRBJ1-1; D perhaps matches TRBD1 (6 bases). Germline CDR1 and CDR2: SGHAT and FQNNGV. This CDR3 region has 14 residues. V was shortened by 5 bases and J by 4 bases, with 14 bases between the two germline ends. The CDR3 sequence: CASSPGQWATEAFF. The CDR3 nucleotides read TGTGCCAGCAGCCCTGGACAGTGGGCCACTGAAGCTTTCTTT.

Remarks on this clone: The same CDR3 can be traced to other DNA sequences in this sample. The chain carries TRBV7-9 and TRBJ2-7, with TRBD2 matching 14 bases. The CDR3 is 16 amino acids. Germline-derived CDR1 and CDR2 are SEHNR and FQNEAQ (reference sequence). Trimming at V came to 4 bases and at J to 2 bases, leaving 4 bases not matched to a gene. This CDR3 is CASSSGLAGGTYEQYF. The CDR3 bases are TGTGCCAGCAGCTCCGGACTAGCGGGGGGAACCTACGAGCAGTACTTC. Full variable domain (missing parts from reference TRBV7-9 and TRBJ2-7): DTGVSQNPRHKITKRGQNVTFRCDPISEHNRLYWYRQTLGQGPEFLTYFQNEAQLEKSRLLSDRFSAERPKGSFSTLEIQRTEQGDSAMYLCASSSGLAGGTYEQYFGPGTRLTVT.

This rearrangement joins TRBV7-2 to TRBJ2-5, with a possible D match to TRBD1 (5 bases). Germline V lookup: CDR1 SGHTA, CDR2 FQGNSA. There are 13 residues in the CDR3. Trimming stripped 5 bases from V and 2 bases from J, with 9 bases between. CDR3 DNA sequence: TGTGCCAGCAGCCGACAGCTTCAAGAGACCCAGTACTTC. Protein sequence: CASSRQLQETQYF.

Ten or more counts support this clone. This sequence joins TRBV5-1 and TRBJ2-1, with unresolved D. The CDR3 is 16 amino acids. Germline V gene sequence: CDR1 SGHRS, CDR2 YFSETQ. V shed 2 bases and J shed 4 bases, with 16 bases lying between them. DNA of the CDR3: TGCGCCAGCAGCTTCGAGCTTGGACGCGCTTACAATGAGCAGTTCTTC. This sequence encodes CASSFELGRAYNEQFF.